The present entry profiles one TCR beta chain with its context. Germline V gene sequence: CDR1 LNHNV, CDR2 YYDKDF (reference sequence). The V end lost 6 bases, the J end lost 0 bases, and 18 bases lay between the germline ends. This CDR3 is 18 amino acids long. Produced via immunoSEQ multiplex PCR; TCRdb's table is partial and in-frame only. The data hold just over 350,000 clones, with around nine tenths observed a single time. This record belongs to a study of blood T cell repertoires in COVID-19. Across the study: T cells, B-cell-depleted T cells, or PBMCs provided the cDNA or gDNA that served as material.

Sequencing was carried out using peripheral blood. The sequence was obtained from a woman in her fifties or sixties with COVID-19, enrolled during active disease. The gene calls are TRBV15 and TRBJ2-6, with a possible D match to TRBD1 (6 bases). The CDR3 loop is CATRPVFQGFSGANVLTF. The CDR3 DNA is TGTGCCACCAGGCCGGTTTTTCAGGGGTTCTCTGGGGCCAACGTCCTGACTTTC.